A selection of T cell receptor beta chains follows, all from one sample in a study of control samples from healthy donors and cancer patients. Clones were read by immunoSEQ multiplex PCR, and TCRdb kept only the in-frame ones, dropping some. The profile shows 350,000 to 450,000 clones, about 93% of them singletons. Sequencing was performed on PBMCs. Receptor source: a man in his forties with head and neck cancer. Both conserved end residues are trimmed from each CDR3. A D gene is named only where the DNA matches it firmly.

>TRBV19|NA
ASAVGDTQY
>TRBV5-1|NA
ASSLALQANNEQF
>TRBV6-5|TRBD1
ASTQTGEDADTQY
>TRBV19|TRBD1
ASSTTGTGGAGEKLF
>TRBV3-1/TRBV3-2|NA
ASSQLTRDTEAF
>TRBV27|NA
ASRGSNTEAF
>TRBV9|NA
ASSVDGRGDPFYEQY
>TRBV6-2/TRBV6-3|NA
ASSYSVQTQPQH
>TRBV12-3/TRBV12-4|NA
ASSPGAWEKLF
>TRBV27|NA
ASSFVTGMNTEAF
>TRBV2|NA
ASSEEEGWARPSPLH
>TRBV4-3|NA
ASSQGIAVGGGEAF
>TRBV7-2|TRBD2
ASSLGLAGLDEQY
>TRBV14|TRBD2
ASSQDLAASSYNEQF
>TRBV6-6|TRBD2
ASSKLAGANEQY
>TRBV30|NA
AWCRLDSDYNEQF
>TRBV6-5|TRBD1
ASSYSRQGSSYEQY
>TRBV5-4|NA
ASRAGLMGEQY
>TRBV19|NA
ASTPETNTGELF
>TRBV6-6|TRBD2
ASSYVVAGAETQY
>TRBV28|NA
ASSSGRAKDTQY
>TRBV21-1|NA
ASSKVYEQY
>TRBV10-3|NA
AISVRENEKLF